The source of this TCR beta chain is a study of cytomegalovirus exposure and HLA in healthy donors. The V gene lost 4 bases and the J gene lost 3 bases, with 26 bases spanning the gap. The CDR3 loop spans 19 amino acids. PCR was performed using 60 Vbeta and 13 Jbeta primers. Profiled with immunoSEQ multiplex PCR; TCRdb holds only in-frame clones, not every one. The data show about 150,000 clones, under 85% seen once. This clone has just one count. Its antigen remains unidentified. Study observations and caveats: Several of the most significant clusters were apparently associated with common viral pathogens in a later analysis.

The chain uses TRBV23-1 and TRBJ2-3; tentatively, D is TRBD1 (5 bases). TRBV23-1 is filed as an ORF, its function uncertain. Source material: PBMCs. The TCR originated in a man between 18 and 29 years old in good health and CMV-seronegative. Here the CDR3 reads CASSPKKETAPESTDTQYF. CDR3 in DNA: TGCGCCAGCAGTCCAAAGAAAGAGACAGCCCCTGAGAGTACAGATACGCAGTATTTT.